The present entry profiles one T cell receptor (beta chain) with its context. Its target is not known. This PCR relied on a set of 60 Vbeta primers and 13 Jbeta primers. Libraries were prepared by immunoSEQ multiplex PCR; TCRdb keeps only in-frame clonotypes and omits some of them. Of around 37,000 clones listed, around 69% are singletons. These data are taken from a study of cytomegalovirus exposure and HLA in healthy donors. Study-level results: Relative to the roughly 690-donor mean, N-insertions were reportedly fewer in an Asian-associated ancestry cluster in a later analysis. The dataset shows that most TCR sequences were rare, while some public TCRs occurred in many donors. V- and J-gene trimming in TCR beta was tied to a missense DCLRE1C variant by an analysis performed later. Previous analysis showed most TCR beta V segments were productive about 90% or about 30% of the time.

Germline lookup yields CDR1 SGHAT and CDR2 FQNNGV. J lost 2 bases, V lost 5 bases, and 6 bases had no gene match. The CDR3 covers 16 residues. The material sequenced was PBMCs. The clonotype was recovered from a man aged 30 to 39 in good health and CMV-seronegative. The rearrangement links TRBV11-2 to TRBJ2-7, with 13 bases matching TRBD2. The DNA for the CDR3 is TGTGCCAGCAGCACGGGACTAGCGGGACCGCCCTACGAGCAGTACTTC. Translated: CASSTGLAGPPYEQYF.